There are many counts of the clone carrying this TCR beta chain. Amplification of TCR alpha and beta CDR3 regions from RNA used iRepertoire nested multiplex PCR. TCRdb independently ran MiXCR on the multiplex PCR reads; one entry per CDR3 protein. The data show some 100,000 distinct CDR3 sequences, under 30% seen once. The CDR3 loop spans 14 amino acids. V was pared by 2 bases and J by 0 bases, with 8 bases between. Germline values: CDR1 KGHSH, CDR2 LQKENI. The data were obtained in a study of glioma-infiltrating T cells. This sequence originates from a human donor with low-grade glioma or glioblastoma, undergoing nonglioma brain surgery, or in good health (not recorded which). This chain links TRBV18 with TRBJ2-7; possible D gene TRBD1, 5 bases. Source material: glioma tissue, nonneoplastic brain tissue, or PBMCs (not recorded which). The CDR3 sequence: CASSPDSLSYEQYF. The CDR3 nucleotides read TGTGCCAGCTCACCAGACAGTCTCTCCTACGAGCAGTACTTC. Full variable domain (rest looked up from reference TRBV18 and TRBJ2-7): NAGVMQNPRHLVRRRGQEARLRCSPMKGHSHVYWYRQLPEEGLKFMVYLQKENIIDESGMPKERFSAEFPKEGPSILRIQQVVRGDSAAYFCASSPDSLSYEQYFGPGTRLTVT.